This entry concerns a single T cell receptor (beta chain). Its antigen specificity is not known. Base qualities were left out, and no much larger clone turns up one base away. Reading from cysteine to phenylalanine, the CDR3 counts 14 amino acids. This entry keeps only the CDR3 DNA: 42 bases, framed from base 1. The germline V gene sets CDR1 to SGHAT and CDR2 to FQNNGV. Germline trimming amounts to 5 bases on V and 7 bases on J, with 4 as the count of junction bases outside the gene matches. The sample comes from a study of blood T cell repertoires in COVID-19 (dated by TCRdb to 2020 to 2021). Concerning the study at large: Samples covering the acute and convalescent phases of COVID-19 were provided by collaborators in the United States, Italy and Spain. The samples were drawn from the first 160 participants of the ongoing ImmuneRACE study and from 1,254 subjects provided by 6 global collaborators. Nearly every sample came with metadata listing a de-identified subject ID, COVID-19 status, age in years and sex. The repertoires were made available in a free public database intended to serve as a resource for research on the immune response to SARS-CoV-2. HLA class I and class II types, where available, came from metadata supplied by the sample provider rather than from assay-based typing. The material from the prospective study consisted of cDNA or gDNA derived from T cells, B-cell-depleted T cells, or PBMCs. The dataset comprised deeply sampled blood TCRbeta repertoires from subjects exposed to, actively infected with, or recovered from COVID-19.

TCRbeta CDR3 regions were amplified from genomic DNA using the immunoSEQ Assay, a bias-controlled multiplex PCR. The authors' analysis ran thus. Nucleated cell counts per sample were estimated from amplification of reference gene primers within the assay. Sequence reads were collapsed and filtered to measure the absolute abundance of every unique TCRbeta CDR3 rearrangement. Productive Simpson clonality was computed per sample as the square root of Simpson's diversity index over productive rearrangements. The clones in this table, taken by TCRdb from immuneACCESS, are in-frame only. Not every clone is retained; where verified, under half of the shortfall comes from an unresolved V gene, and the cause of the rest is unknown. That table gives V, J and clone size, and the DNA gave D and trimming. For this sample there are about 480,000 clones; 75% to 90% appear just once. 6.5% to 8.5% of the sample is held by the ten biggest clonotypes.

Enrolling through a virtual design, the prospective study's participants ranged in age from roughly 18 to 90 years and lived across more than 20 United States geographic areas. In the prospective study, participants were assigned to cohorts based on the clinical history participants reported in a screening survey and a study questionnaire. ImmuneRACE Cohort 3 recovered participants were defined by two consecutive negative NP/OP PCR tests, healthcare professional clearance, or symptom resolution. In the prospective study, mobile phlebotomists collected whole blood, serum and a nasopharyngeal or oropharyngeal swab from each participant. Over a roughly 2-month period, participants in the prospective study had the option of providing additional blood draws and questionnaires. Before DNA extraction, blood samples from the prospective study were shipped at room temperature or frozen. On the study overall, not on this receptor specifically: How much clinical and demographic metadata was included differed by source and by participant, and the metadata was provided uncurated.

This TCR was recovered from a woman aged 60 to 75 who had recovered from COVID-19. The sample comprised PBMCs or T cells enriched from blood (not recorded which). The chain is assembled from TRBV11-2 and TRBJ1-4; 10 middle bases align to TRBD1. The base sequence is TGTGCCAGCAGCCGGACAGGGGGGGGTGAAAAACTGTTTTTT. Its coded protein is CASSRTGGGEKLFF.